Listed below are T cell receptor beta chains from one sample, sequenced in a study of T cell responses to AZD1222 COVID-19 vaccine. Produced via immunoSEQ multiplex PCR; TCRdb's table is partial and in-frame only. The sample includes under 200,000 clones, approximately 90% of them seen just once. The sequencing used peripheral blood, collected on day 0 of AZD1222 vaccination. These receptors were taken from an adult in good health. CDR3s include the opening cysteine and the closing phenylalanine or tryptophan. D genes are given only for firm matches. Rows may omit the clone size; those that give it use once, few, many or a size class.

. TRBJ2-1 . TRBV9 15 CASSVALDFYNEQFF TGTGCCAGCAGCGTAGCCCTTGACTTTTACAATGAGCAGTTCTTC
once TRBJ2-7 . TRBV5-1 12 CASSGSPYEQYF TGCGCCAGCAGCGGATCTCCCTACGAGCAGTACTTC
. TRBJ1-6 TRBD1 TRBV13 14 CASRLDRGNSPLHF TGTGCCAGCAGACTGGACAGGGGTAATTCACCCCTCCACTTT
. TRBJ1-5 . TRBV4-3 14 CASSQGWGNQPQHF TGCGCCAGCAGCCAAGGATGGGGCAATCAGCCCCAGCATTTT
once TRBJ2-1 TRBD1 TRBV19 15 CASSIAGGRYNEQFF TGTGCCAGTAGTATAGCAGGGGGACGGTACAATGAGCAGTTCTTC
. TRBJ1-1 . TRBV27 16 CASSLSGQGTGAEAFF TGTGCCAGCAGTTTATCGGGTCAGGGGACGGGCGCTGAAGCTTTCTTT
. TRBJ1-2 . TRBV5-1 14 CASSLYESGYGYTF TGCGCCAGCAGCTTGTACGAGAGTGGGTATGGCTACACCTTC
. TRBJ1-1 . TRBV19 13 CASSIQGSTEAFF TGTGCCAGTTCGATCCAGGGGAGCACTGAAGCTTTCTTT
once TRBJ2-7 TRBD1 TRBV5-1 14 CASSPGTGLGEQYF TGCGCCAGCAGCCCTGGGACAGGTCTGGGCGAGCAGTACTTC
once TRBJ1-3 . TRBV6-5 15 CASSSGTHLRNTIYF TGTGCCAGCAGTTCCGGGACACATCTTCGAAACACCATATATTTT
. TRBJ1-2 . TRBV18 17 CASSQSAGTLANYGYTF TGTGCCAGCTCACAATCAGCCGGGACACTAGCTAACTATGGCTACACCTTC
. TRBJ2-4 . TRBV7-8 15 CASSLLAGMENIQYF TGTGCCAGCAGCTTATTGGCAGGGATGGAAAACATTCAGTACTTC
. TRBJ2-7 . TRBV10-3 15 CAISESTRATDEQYF TGTGCCATCAGTGAGTCGACTAGGGCAACCGACGAGCAGTACTTC
few TRBJ1-5 . TRBV30 17 CAWSVMKGSYSNQPQHF TGTGCCTGGAGTGTAATGAAAGGGTCATATAGCAATCAGCCCCAGCATTTT
. TRBJ1-3 TRBD1 TRBV4-3 17 CASSQLLIGQGRNTIYF TGCGCCAGCAGCCAATTACTTATCGGACAGGGGAGAAACACCATATATTTT
. TRBJ2-5 . TRBV27 15 CASSRTGIVSETQYF TGTGCCAGCAGTCGGACCGGGATTGTGTCGGAGACCCAGTACTTC
. TRBJ2-1 . TRBV7-8 14 CASSSNQGWNEQFF TGTGCCAGCAGCTCAAACCAGGGGTGGAATGAGCAGTTCTTC
once TRBJ2-3 TRBD2 TRBV5-1 17 CASSLALGLAGVDTQYF TGCGCCAGCAGCTTAGCGTTAGGACTAGCGGGAGTGGATACGCAGTATTTT
many TRBJ2-2 . TRBV5-1 15 CASKASSDFTGELFF TGCGCCAGCAAGGCTAGCTCGGATTTCACCGGGGAGCTGTTTTTT
. TRBJ2-4 TRBD1 TRBV6-2/TRBV6-3 19 CASSPFSPTGRIAKNIQYF TGTGCCAGCAGCCCCTTTTCCCCGACAGGGCGGATCGCCAAAAACATTCAGTACTTC
. TRBJ1-5 . TRBV5-1 14 CASSFGLPNQPQHF TGCGCCAGCAGTTTTGGATTACCAAATCAGCCCCAGCATTTT
. TRBJ2-2 . TRBV12-5 13 CASGLGRTGELFF TGTGCTAGTGGTTTGGGTCGCACCGGGGAGCTGTTTTTT
. TRBJ2-5 TRBD1 TRBV7-8 15 CASSLGGQGAAAQYF TGTGCCAGCAGCTTAGGTGGGCAGGGGGCGGCGGCCCAGTACTTC
. TRBJ1-2 TRBD1 TRBV2 13 CASRKMGQYGYTF TGTGCCAGCAGGAAAATGGGACAGTATGGCTACACCTTC
. TRBJ1-1 . TRBV7-2 13 CASSPRGGTEAFF TGTGCCAGCAGCCCAAGGGGTGGAACTGAAGCTTTCTTT
. TRBJ1-2 . TRBV4-1 15 CASSQSGVDIYGYTF TGCGCCAGCAGCCAATCCGGGGTAGACATCTATGGCTACACCTTC
. TRBJ2-7 . TRBV11-1 15 CASSLAAGTSYEQYF TGTGCCAGCAGCTTAGCTGCCGGGACTTCCTACGAGCAGTACTTC
. TRBJ2-7 . TRBV5-1 14 CASSTTGTVDEQYF TGCGCCAGCAGCACAACCGGGACGGTAGACGAGCAGTACTTC
. TRBJ2-1 . TRBV7-9 14 CASSLRTGRDEQFF TGTGCCAGCAGCCTTCGGACAGGGAGGGATGAGCAGTTCTTC
. TRBJ1-1 . TRBV18 13 CASSPLMNTEAFF TGTGCCAGCTCACCGCTCATGAACACTGAAGCTTTCTTT
. TRBJ2-7 . TRBV28 16 CASRTRIREFRDEQYF TGTGCCAGCAGGACGCGAATCAGGGAGTTCCGAGACGAGCAGTACTTC
. TRBJ2-7 . TRBV9 15 CASSVVGDPGGEQYF TGTGCCAGCAGCGTAGTAGGGGACCCCGGGGGAGAGCAGTACTTC
. TRBJ1-5 TRBD1 TRBV28 15 CASSLSTGGHQPQHF TGTGCCAGCAGTTTATCCACAGGGGGCCATCAGCCCCAGCATTTT
. TRBJ1-2 TRBD1 TRBV7-9 19 CASSLLRWEGAIRNYGYTF TGTGCCAGCAGCTTACTTCGGTGGGAGGGGGCCATCCGTAACTATGGCTACACCTTC
once TRBJ2-3 . TRBV7-2 15 CASSLGGGGTDTQYF TGTGCCAGCAGCTTAGGCGGGGGCGGCACAGATACGCAGTATTTT
. TRBJ1-2 . TRBV7-9 14 CASSLGDWGAGYTF TGTGCCAGCAGCTTAGGGGACTGGGGTGCTGGCTACACCTTC
. TRBJ2-7 . TRBV5-5 13 CASSLGRTYEQYF TGTGCCAGCAGCTTGGGTCGTACTTACGAGCAGTACTTC
once TRBJ2-4 . TRBV5-1 14 CASSLGSGENIQYF TGCGCCAGCAGCTTGGGGTCAGGGGAAAACATTCAGTACTTC
. TRBJ1-3 . TRBV11-2 19 CASSSLYKDSLRGGNTIYF TGTGCCAGCAGCTCGCTATATAAAGACAGCCTACGTGGGGGAAACACCATATATTTT
. TRBJ2-7 . TRBV6-5 12 CASKAGVAEQYF TGTGCCAGCAAAGCGGGTGTCGCCGAGCAGTACTTC
. TRBJ2-1 . TRBV5-4 16 CASSSPYRDGYNEQFF TGTGCCAGCAGCTCACCCTACAGGGATGGGTACAATGAGCAGTTCTTC
. TRBJ2-1 TRBD2 TRBV20-1 14 CSASSLAGDREQFF TGCAGTGCTAGTTCTCTAGCGGGAGATCGTGAGCAGTTCTTC
. TRBJ1-1 . TRBV5-1 17 CASSLDGGYFMNTEAFF TGCGCCAGCAGCTTGGACGGGGGATACTTCATGAACACTGAAGCTTTCTTT
. TRBJ1-1 . TRBV27 13 CASSSLGNTEAFF TGTGCCAGCAGTTCTTTGGGGAACACTGAAGCTTTCTTT
. TRBJ2-2 . TRBV19 13 CASTRENTGELFF TGTGCCAGTACAAGGGAGAACACCGGGGAGCTGTTTTTT
once TRBJ2-7 TRBD1 TRBV2 14 CASNPPRGSYEQYF TGTGCCAGCAACCCCCCCAGGGGGTCATACGAGCAGTACTTC
. TRBJ1-1 . TRBV18 13 CASSPVDRYEAFF TGTGCCAGCTCACCTGTAGACAGATATGAAGCTTTCTTT
. TRBJ1-1 . TRBV2 13 CASGWGQNTEAFF TGTGCCAGCGGGTGGGGGCAGAACACTGAAGCTTTCTTT
. TRBJ2-7 TRBD1 TRBV27 15 CASSSQGVVIYEQYF TGTGCCAGCAGTTCTCAGGGGGTAGTTATCTACGAGCAGTACTTC
. TRBJ2-7 . TRBV21-1 14 CASSKSPTSYEQYF TGTGCCAGCAGCAAAAGCCCCACCTCCTACGAGCAGTACTTC
. TRBJ2-2 . TRBV6-5 14 CASSYSGSDGELFF TGTGCCAGCAGTTACTCGGGATCCGACGGGGAGCTGTTTTTT
. TRBJ2-1 . TRBV7-2 12 CASSPLFNEQFF TGTGCCAGCAGCCCGCTCTTCAATGAGCAGTTCTTC
. TRBJ1-2 . TRBV19 15 CASSIAAGESYGYTF TGTGCCAGTAGTATAGCGGCAGGGGAAAGCTATGGCTACACCTTC
. TRBJ2-7 TRBD1 TRBV6-2/TRBV6-3 16 CASSYNGTVDTYEQYF TGTGCCAGCAGTTACAATGGGACAGTGGATACCTACGAGCAGTACTTC
. TRBJ1-4 . TRBV7-9 14 CASSQPAGDEKLFF TGTGCCAGCAGCCAACCGGCGGGAGACGAAAAACTGTTTTTT